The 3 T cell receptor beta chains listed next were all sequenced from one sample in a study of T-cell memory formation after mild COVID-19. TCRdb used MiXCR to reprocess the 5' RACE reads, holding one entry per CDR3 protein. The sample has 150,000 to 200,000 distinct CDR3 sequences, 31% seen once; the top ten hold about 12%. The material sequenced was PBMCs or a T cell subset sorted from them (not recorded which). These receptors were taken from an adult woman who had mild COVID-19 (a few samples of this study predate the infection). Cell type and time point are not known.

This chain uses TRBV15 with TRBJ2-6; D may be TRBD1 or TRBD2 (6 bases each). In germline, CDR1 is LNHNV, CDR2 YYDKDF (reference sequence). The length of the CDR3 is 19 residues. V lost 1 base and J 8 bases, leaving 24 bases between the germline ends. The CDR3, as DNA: TGTGCCACCAGCAGAGTGACAGGTTCGGGGGTTTACAAGTCCAACGTCCTGACTTTC. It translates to CATSRVTGSGVYKSNVLTF.

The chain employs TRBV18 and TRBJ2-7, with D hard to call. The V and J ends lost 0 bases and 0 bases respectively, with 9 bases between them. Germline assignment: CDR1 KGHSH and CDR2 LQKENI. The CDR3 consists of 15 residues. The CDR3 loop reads CASSPPFGNSYEQYF. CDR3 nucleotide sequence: TGTGCCAGCTCACCACCGTTTGGGAACTCCTACGAGCAGTACTTC.

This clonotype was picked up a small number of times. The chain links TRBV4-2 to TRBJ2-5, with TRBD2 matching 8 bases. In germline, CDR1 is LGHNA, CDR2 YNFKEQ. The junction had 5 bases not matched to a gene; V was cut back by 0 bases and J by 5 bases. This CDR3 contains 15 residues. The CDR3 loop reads CASSQDSREVETQYF. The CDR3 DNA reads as TGTGCCAGCAGCCAAGACTCGCGGGAGGTGGAGACCCAGTACTTC.